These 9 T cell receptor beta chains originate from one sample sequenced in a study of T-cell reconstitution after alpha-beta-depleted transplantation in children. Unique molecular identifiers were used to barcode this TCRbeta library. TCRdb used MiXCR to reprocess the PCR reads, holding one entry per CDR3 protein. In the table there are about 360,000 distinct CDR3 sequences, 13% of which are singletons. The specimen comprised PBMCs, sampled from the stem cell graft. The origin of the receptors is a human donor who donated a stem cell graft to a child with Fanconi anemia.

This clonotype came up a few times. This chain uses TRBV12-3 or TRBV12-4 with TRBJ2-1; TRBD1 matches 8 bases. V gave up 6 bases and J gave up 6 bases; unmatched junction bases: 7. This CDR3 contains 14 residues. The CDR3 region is CASSVGQVVNEQFF. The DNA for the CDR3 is TGTGCCAGCAGCGTGGGACAGGTGGTCAATGAGCAGTTCTTC.

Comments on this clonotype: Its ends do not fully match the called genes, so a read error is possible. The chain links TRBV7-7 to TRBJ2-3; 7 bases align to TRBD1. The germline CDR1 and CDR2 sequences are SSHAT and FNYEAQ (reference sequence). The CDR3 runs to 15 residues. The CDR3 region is CASSLSSQGADTQYF. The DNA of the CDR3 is TGTGCTAGCAGCTTATCTTCGCAGGGGGCAGATACGCAGTATTTT. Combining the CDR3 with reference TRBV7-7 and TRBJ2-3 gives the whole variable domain GAGVSQSPRYKVTKRGQDVTLRCDPISSHATLYWYQQALGQGPEFLTYFNYEAQPDKSGLPSDRFSAERPEGSISTLTIQRTEQRDSAMYRCASSLSSQGADTQYFGPGTRLTVL.

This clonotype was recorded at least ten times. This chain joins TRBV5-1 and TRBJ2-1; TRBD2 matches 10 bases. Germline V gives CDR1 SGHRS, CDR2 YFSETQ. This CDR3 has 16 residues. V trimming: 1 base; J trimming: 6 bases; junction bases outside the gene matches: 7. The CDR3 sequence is CASSLSAGGLSNEQFF. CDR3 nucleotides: TGCGCCAGCAGCTTGTCAGCGGGGGGGCTTAGCAATGAGCAGTTCTTC.

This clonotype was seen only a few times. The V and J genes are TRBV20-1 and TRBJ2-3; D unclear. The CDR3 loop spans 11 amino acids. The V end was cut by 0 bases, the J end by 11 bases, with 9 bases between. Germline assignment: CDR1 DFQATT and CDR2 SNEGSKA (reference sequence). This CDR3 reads CSARDTPLQYF. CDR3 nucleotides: TGCAGTGCTAGAGATACCCCCTTGCAGTATTTT.

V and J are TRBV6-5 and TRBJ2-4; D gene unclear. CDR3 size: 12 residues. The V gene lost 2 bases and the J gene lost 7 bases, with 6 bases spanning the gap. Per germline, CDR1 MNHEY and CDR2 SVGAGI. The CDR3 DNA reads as TGTGCCAGCAGTTACCTACGGAACATTCAGTACTTC. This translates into CASSYLRNIQYF.

The CDR3 bases are TGTGCCAGCAGGGGACGAAGGGATGAAAAACTGTTTTTT. Its protein is CASRGRRDEKLFF. The chain links TRBV7-9 to TRBJ1-4; tentatively, D is TRBD1 (5 bases). Germline CDR1 SEHNR, CDR2 FQNEAQ (reference sequence). Trimming removed 6 bases from V and 6 bases from J, with 11 bases in between. The CDR3 is made up of 13 amino acids.

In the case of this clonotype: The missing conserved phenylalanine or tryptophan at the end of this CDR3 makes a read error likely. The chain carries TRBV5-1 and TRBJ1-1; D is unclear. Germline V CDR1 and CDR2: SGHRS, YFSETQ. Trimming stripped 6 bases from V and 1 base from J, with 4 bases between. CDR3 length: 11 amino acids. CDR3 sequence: CASTGNTEAFC. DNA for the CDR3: TGCGCCAGCACAGGGAACACTGAAGCTTTCTGT.

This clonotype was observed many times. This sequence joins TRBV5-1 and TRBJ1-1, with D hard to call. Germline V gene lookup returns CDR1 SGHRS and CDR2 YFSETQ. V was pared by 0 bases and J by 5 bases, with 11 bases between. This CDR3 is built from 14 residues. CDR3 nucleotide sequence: TGCGCCAGCAGCTTGGTGGGCTCGGTTACTGAAGCTTTCTTT. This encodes CASSLVGSVTEAFF.

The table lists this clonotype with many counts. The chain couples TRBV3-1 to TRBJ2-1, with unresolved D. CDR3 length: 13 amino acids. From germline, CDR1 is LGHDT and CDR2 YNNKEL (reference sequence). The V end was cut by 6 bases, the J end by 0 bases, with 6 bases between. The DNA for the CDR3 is TGTGCCAGCAGTGCAAGCTCCTACAATGAGCAGTTCTTC. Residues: CASSASSYNEQFF.